This T cell receptor (beta chain) was identified in a study of shared clonotypes between healthy human individuals. Whole-study context: Per-donor plates numbered three CD4 naive, three CD4 memory, two CD8 naive and one CD8 memory. Regarding the study as a whole: What naive subsets generally showed was a larger estimated richness than memory subsets showed.

Comments on this clone: As yet, its antigen is unknown.

V was shortened by 4 bases and J by 1 base, with 29 bases between the two germline ends. Germline values: CDR1 SGHDN, CDR2 FVKESK. The CDR3 is made up of 21 amino acids. The study separated CD4+ cells into CD45RA+ naive and CD45RA-negative memory subsets. The method was immunoSEQ multiplex PCR; TCRdb's version includes in-frame clones alone and lacks a portion of them. The sample yields roughly 2 million clones, 95% seen once. The chain uses TRBV14 and TRBJ1-5; tentative D call: TRBD1 (5 bases). The sequence derives from a man aged 18 to 30 in good health. Sequences were obtained from naive CD4+ T cells sorted from blood. Stated subset: CD45RA+ positively selected. The CDR3 reads CASSLRTPREGEGESNQPQHF. The CDR3 DNA sequence: TGTGCCAGCAGCCTCCGTACTCCTAGAGAAGGGGAAGGGGAGAGCAATCAGCCCCAGCATTTT.